These 17 T cell receptor beta chains were all obtained from the same sample, sequenced in a study of shared clonotypes between healthy human individuals. The table came from immunoSEQ multiplex PCR; TCRdb's copy has only in-frame clones and leaves some out. This table has about 1.1 million clones, approximately 80% appearing once. Sequenced input: memory CD4+ T cells from PBMCs. Subset of the sample: CD45RA-negative fraction. These receptors originate from a man between 18 and 35 years old in good health. Some clones in this sample may be carry-over from other donors' samples.

DNA for the CDR3: TGTGCCAGCAGTCTTCAGGTTCTCTTAGATACGCAGTATTTT. As protein: CASSLQVLLDTQYF. The rearrangement uses TRBV14 and TRBJ2-3; D call uncertain. V lost 6 bases and J lost 5, with 15 bases in between. Germline CDR1 SGHDN, CDR2 FVKESK. The CDR3 length is 14 residues. Full variable domain (missing parts from reference TRBV14 and TRBJ2-3): EAGVTQFPSHSVIEKGQTVTLRCDPISGHDNLYWYRRVMGKEIKFLLHFVKESKQDESGMPNNRFLAERTGGTYSTLKVQPAELEDSGVYFCASSLQVLLDTQYFGPGTRLTVL.

The chain joins TRBV11-2 to TRBJ2-7; possible D gene TRBD2, 5 bases. V was pared by 7 bases and J by 5 bases, with 15 bases between. CDR3 length: 13 amino acids. Germline CDR1 is SGHAT and CDR2 is FQNNGV. CDR3 sequence reads: CASKLTGADEQYF. As DNA, the CDR3 is TGTGCCAGCAAACTCACCGGAGCGGACGAGCAGTACTTC.

The chain is built from TRBV9 and TRBJ1-2; D is unresolved. This CDR3 is built from 13 residues. Germline V gene sequence: CDR1 SGDLS, CDR2 YYNGEE. V lost 2 bases and J lost 1, with 6 bases in between. The CDR3 coding sequence is TGTGCCAGCAGCGTTGGGATTAACTATGGCTACACCTTC. Translated: CASSVGINYGYTF.

This chain links TRBV6-5 with TRBJ2-7, with 7 positions matching TRBD2. CDR3 length: 14 amino acids. The germline V gene encodes CDR1 MNHEY and CDR2 SVGAGI. V was pared by 2 bases and J by 1 base, with 2 bases of the junction left unmatched. The CDR3 DNA is TGTGCCAGCAGTTACGGGGGGGGATCCTACGAGCAGTACTTC. This translates into CASSYGGGSYEQYF.

The CDR3 DNA reads TGTGCCAGCAAAATTGGGTTAGGTCTCTACGAGCAGTACTTC. Translated: CASKIGLGLYEQYF. This chain uses TRBV2 with TRBJ2-7; D is uncertain. Trimming pared 7 bases from V and 3 bases from J, leaving 16 bases between. The length of the CDR3 is 14 residues. Germline V CDR1 and CDR2: SNHLY, FYNNEI.

CDR3 sequence: CASSVDYTGELFF. CDR3 sequence (DNA): TGTGCCAGCAGCGTGGATTACACCGGGGAGCTGTTTTTT. V gene TRBV5-8 combines with J gene TRBJ2-2; no definite D call. Trimming took off 4 bases at V and 3 bases at J, with 7 bases between the two ends. Germline V lookup: CDR1 SGHTS, CDR2 YDEGEE. The CDR3 covers 13 residues.

About this clone: Other DNA sequences from this sample encode an identical CDR3 as well. V is TRBV5-1 and J is TRBJ1-1; no reliable D call. Germline V lookup: CDR1 SGHRS, CDR2 YFSETQ. This CDR3 spans 14 amino acids. V lost 0 bases and J lost 2, with 8 bases in between. The CDR3 loop is CASSLVTGNTEAFF. The CDR3 bases are TGCGCCAGCAGCTTGGTAACCGGAAACACTGAAGCTTTCTTT.

This sequence joins TRBV28 and TRBJ1-6; the match to TRBD1 covers 12 bases. Germline V gene data show CDR1 as MDHEN and CDR2 as SYDVKM. With 4 bases clipped from V and 12 bases from J, the junction kept 10 bases outside the gene matches. The CDR3 is 16 residues long. The CDR3 loop reads CASSSLGTGGVGPLHF. In nucleotides, the CDR3 is TGTGCCAGCAGTTCCCTCGGGACAGGGGGCGTGGGACCCCTCCACTTT.

This chain uses TRBV14 with TRBJ2-6; D remains ambiguous. Germline V gene sequence: CDR1 SGHDN, CDR2 FVKESK. The CDR3 is 16 amino acids. V was clipped by 0 bases and J by 1 base, with 7 bases between them. The CDR3 DNA reads as TGTGCCAGCAGCCAAGATCTGGTTTCTGGGGCCAACGTCCTGACTTTC. Protein product: CASSQDLVSGANVLTF.

This sequence joins TRBV4-1 and TRBJ1-2; 10 bases align to TRBD1. This CDR3 is built from 16 residues. J gave up 4 bases and V 0 bases, and 5 bases lay outside the gene matches. Germline V gene sequence: CDR1 MGHRA, CDR2 YSYEKL. The CDR3 sequence is CASSQEGTGAAYGYTF. Here the CDR3 DNA reads TGCGCCAGCAGCCAAGAGGGGACAGGGGCCGCCTATGGCTACACCTTC.

Only a few counts were recorded for this clone. A read error may be the cause here, since a much bigger clone is one base away. CDR3 amino acids: CASSLNTEAFF. Written as DNA, the CDR3 is TGTGCCAGCAGTCTCAACACTGAAGCTTTCTTT. The rearrangement joins TRBV27 to TRBJ1-1; D remains ambiguous. This CDR3 has 11 residues. The germline CDR1 and CDR2 sequences are MNHEY and SMNVEV (reference sequence). V was pared by 5 bases and J by 2 bases, with 3 bases between.

The V and J genes are TRBV28 and TRBJ2-2, with D possibly being TRBD1 (6 bases). Germline CDR1 reads MDHEN; CDR2 reads SYDVKM. CDR3 length: 13 amino acids. V was trimmed by 8 bases and J by 5 bases, leaving 12 bases between them. CDR3 in amino acids: CASSGTFTGELFF. The CDR3 nucleotides are TGTGCCAGCTCCGGGACATTTACCGGGGAGCTGTTTTTT.

This chain joins TRBV30 and TRBJ2-7; perhaps D is TRBD1 or TRBD2 (5 bases each). Trimming removed 4 bases at V and 2 bases at J, with 12 bases between. The CDR3 spans 13 residues. CDR1 GTSNPN and CDR2 SVGIG come from the germline V gene (reference sequence). CDR3 DNA sequence: TGTGCCTGGAATAGGGACGGCACCTACGAGCAGTACTTC. It encodes CAWNRDGTYEQYF.

The chain carries TRBV5-4 and TRBJ2-5; D is ambiguous. Germline CDR1 is SGHNT and CDR2 is YYREEE (reference sequence). With 0 bases removed from V and 5 bases from J, the gap between germline ends came to 8 bases. The CDR3 has 13 residues. The CDR3: CASSLVGWETQYF. The CDR3 DNA sequence: TGTGCCAGCAGCTTGGTGGGGTGGGAGACCCAGTACTTC.

This clone was picked up many times. V is TRBV18 and J is TRBJ1-4; D is perhaps TRBD1 (5 bases). The CDR3 runs 15 residues. Looked up from germline, CDR1 is KGHSH and CDR2 is LQKENI. The ends were cut back, 5 bases at V and 0 bases at J, with 10 bases in the middle. The CDR3 loop is CASSFQGPTNEKLFF. The DNA for the CDR3 is TGTGCCAGCTCATTTCAGGGACCAACTAATGAAAAACTGTTTTTT.

V and J are TRBV18 and TRBJ2-2; D unclear. Trimming removed 4 bases at V and 0 bases at J, with 12 bases between. The CDR3 spans 16 residues. Germline V gene data show CDR1 as KGHSH and CDR2 as LQKENI. CDR3 region: CASSQGQPANTGELFF. CDR3 nucleotides: TGTGCCAGCTCACAAGGGCAGCCCGCGAACACCGGGGAGCTGTTTTTT. The complete variable domain, with remaining parts taken from reference TRBV18 and TRBJ2-2, reads NAGVMQNPRHLVRRRGQEARLRCSPMKGHSHVYWYRQLPEEGLKFMVYLQKENIIDESGMPKERFSAEFPKEGPSILRIQQVVRGDSAAYFCASSQGQPANTGELFFGEGSRLTVL.

Only one count was recorded for this clone. Just one base apart from a much larger clone, this may be a read error. Other DNA sequences from this sample encode an identical CDR3 as well. J is TRBJ1-2 and V is TRBV7-2; D possibly corresponds to TRBD1 (5 bases). Germline V gene data show CDR1 as SGHTA and CDR2 as FQGNSA. There are 12 residues in the CDR3. Trimming shortened V by 3 bases and J by 5 bases, and 7 bases separated the two germline ends. The CDR3 is CASSLAGYGYTF. DNA of the CDR3: TGTGCCAGCAGCTTGGCAGGGTATGGCTACACCTTC.